The next 24 T cell receptor beta chains were all read from a single sample in a study of cytomegalovirus exposure and HLA in healthy donors. PCR used 60 Vbeta primers and 13 Jbeta primers. TCRdb's copy holds only in-frame clones and misses some; the assay was immunoSEQ multiplex PCR. The table lists 310,000 or so clones, roughly 90% of them singletons. Sequencing input: PBMCs. Receptor source: a woman between 18 and 29 years old in good health and CMV-seronegative.

The V and J genes are TRBV19 and TRBJ2-7; tentative D call: TRBD1 (6 bases). This CDR3 has 14 residues. Germline V lookup: CDR1 LNHDA, CDR2 SQIVND (reference sequence). The V end lost 9 bases, the J end lost 2 bases, and 17 bases lay between the germline ends. The CDR3 sequence: CASRAGTRTYEQYF. CDR3 coding DNA: TGTGCCAGCCGAGCCGGGACACGGACCTACGAGCAGTACTTC.

The chain combines TRBV5-1 with TRBJ1-1; unclear D gene. V lost 2 bases and J 3 bases, leaving 11 bases between the germline ends. This CDR3 has 14 amino acids. The V gene's germline CDR1 is SGHRS and CDR2 YFSETQ. The CDR3 region is CASSLEGHDTEAFF. DNA for the CDR3: TGCGCCAGCAGCTTAGAGGGTCATGACACTGAAGCTTTCTTT.

The rearrangement links TRBV19 to TRBJ1-5; 10 positions match TRBD1. The germline CDR1 and CDR2 sequences are LNHDA and SQIVND (reference sequence). V dropped 5 bases and J dropped 7; count of bases not matched to a gene: 5. The CDR3 runs to 14 residues. In nucleotides, the CDR3 is TGTGCCAGTAGTCCGACAGGGGGCGGACAGCCCCAGCATTTT. It translates to CASSPTGGGQPQHF.

The chain joins TRBV14 to TRBJ1-6, with D hard to call. Germline assignment: CDR1 SGHDN and CDR2 FVKESK. The CDR3 consists of 15 residues. V lost 2 bases and J lost 10, with 15 bases in between. CDR3 in DNA: TGTGCCAGCAGCCAAAACCGCGGGGTTCAATCACCCCTCCACTTT. Its translation: CASSQNRGVQSPLHF. The whole variable domain, remainder taken from reference TRBV14 and TRBJ1-6, is EAGVTQFPSHSVIEKGQTVTLRCDPISGHDNLYWYRRVMGKEIKFLLHFVKESKQDESGMPNNRFLAERTGGTYSTLKVQPAELEDSGVYFCASSQNRGVQSPLHFGNGTRLTVT.

This chain uses TRBV18 with TRBJ1-4, with D unresolved. The CDR3 covers 17 residues. V shed 5 bases and J shed 0 bases, with 16 bases lying between them. Germline-derived CDR1 and CDR2 are KGHSH and LQKENI. DNA of the CDR3: TGTGCCAGCTCAGGTTTGGCAGGCGCCACAACTAATGAAAAACTGTTTTTT. This encodes CASSGLAGATTNEKLFF.

The gene calls are TRBV5-1 and TRBJ2-7; TRBD1 matches 8 bases. Germline trimming cut 4 bases from V and 3 bases from J; bases unmatched to any gene: 12. The CDR3 is 16 residues long. Germline CDR1 reads SGHRS; CDR2 reads YFSETQ. Written as DNA, the CDR3 is TGCGCCAGCAGCCCCGGCGGTACCGACAGGGGCTACGAGCAGTACTTC. It specifies CASSPGGTDRGYEQYF.

V is TRBV29-1 and J is TRBJ1-3; TRBD1 matches 8 bases. The CDR3 sequence is 12 residues long. Germline CDR1 SQVTM, CDR2 ANQGSEA. V gave up 6 bases and J gave up 6 bases; unmatched junction bases: 4. CDR3 nucleotide sequence: TGCAGCGTCAGGACAGGGATAAACACCATATATTTT. This codes for CSVRTGINTIYF.

The gene calls are TRBV6-5 and TRBJ1-6, with D perhaps TRBD1 (6 bases). Deletions cut 0 bases from V and 9 bases from J, with 12 bases between. Germline CDR1 MNHEY, CDR2 SVGAGI. The CDR3 runs 15 residues. This CDR3 reads CASSYSERGTSPLHF. The CDR3 DNA reads TGTGCCAGCAGTTACTCGGAGAGGGGGACTTCACCCCTCCACTTT.

The chain carries TRBV9 and TRBJ1-1; 10 nucleotides align to TRBD1. V shed 3 bases and J 3 bases; nucleotides not matched to a gene: 8. The CDR3 sequence is 16 residues long. In germline, CDR1 is SGDLS, CDR2 YYNGEE. The CDR3, as DNA: TGTGCCAGCAGCGCGAGACAGGGGGCAAGGGACACTGAAGCTTTCTTT. This gives the protein CASSARQGARDTEAFF.

The chain recombines TRBV23-1 with TRBJ1-4; no firm D call. TRBV23-1 is flagged as an ORF with uncertain function. Trimming pared 2 bases from V and 4 bases from J, leaving 5 bases between. CDR3 length equals 13 residues. The CDR3, as DNA: TGCGCCAGCAGTCAAGCGCTTAATGAAAAACTGTTTTTT. It yields the protein CASSQALNEKLFF.

This clone appeared once. V usage is TRBV11-2 and J usage is TRBJ2-3, with 12 bases identical to TRBD2. Germline CDR1 is SGHAT and CDR2 is FQNNGV. The CDR3 spans 18 residues. Unmatched junction bases numbered 9, after V lost 4 bases and J lost 1 base. In DNA, the CDR3 is TGTGCCAGCAGCTCCCTAGCGGGGGGGCATGTGGGCACAGATACGCAGTATTTT. Amino acid sequence: CASSSLAGGHVGTDTQYF.

The J gene is TRBJ2-3, the V gene TRBV5-1, with TRBD2 matching over 9 bases. Germline values: CDR1 SGHRS, CDR2 YFSETQ. With 5 bases clipped from V and 1 base from J, the junction kept 5 bases outside the gene matches. The CDR3 is 15 residues long. CDR3 bases: TGCGCCAGCAGGGCCGGGACTAGCCGCACAGATACGCAGTATTTT. Amino acid sequence: CASRAGTSRTDTQYF. The full variable domain, in which reference TRBV5-1 and TRBJ2-3 provide the parts outside the CDR3, is KAGVTQTPRYLIKTRGQQVTLSCSPISGHRSVSWYQQTPGQGLQFLFEYFSETQRNKGNFPGRFSGRQFSNSRSEMNVSTLELGDSALYLCASRAGTSRTDTQYFGPGTRLTVL.

Comments on this clone: This may arise from a read error, as a much more abundant clone is one base away. The chain employs TRBV9 and TRBJ2-3; 8 bases agree with TRBD2. Germline V lookup: CDR1 SGDLS, CDR2 YYNGEE. V shed 0 bases, J shed 0 bases, and the junction held 0 bases outside the gene matches. The CDR3 length is 15 residues. The CDR3: CASSVAGGSTDTQYF. The CDR3 DNA follows: TGTGCCAGCAGCGTAGCGGGGGGGAGCACAGATACGCAGTATTTT.

About this clone itself: The junction shows a germline mismatch at one end, possibly a read error. V and J are TRBV7-9 and TRBJ2-7, with D tentatively TRBD1 (6 bases). The CDR3 is 14 amino acids. In germline, CDR1 is SEHNR, CDR2 FQNEAQ (reference sequence). This CDR3 reads CSSSVPDSSYEQYF. The CDR3 DNA reads TGTTCCAGCAGCGTCCCGGACAGCTCCTACGAGCAGTACTTC.

The chain joins TRBV7-3 to TRBJ1-1; 12 bases line up with TRBD1. The CDR3 contains 20 residues. Losses at the gene ends were 1 base for V and 4 bases for J; bases not matched to a gene: 16. Germline V lookup: CDR1 SGHTA, CDR2 FQGTGA. CDR3 nucleotides: TGTGCCAGCAGCTTAAGGGGTCCCACCGGGACAGGGGGCGCGGGCACTGAAGCTTTCTTT. Its translation: CASSLRGPTGTGGAGTEAFF.

In regard to this clone: Other DNA sequences in the sample encode the same CDR3. The V gene is TRBV6-6, the J gene TRBJ2-7; D perhaps matches TRBD1 (6 bases). The CDR3 covers 14 residues. Germline-derived CDR1 and CDR2 are MNHNY and SVGAGI (reference sequence). V lost 2 bases to trimming and J lost 2 bases, with 10 bases between them. CDR3 residues: CASSYGTGPYEQYF. The CDR3 nucleotides are TGTGCCAGCAGTTACGGCACAGGGCCCTACGAGCAGTACTTC.

This clone turned up a few times. The rearrangement uses TRBV27 and TRBJ1-1; perhaps TRBD1 as D (5 bases). The V end lost 6 bases, the J end lost 1 base, and 9 bases lay between the germline ends. Germline loops: CDR1 MNHEY, CDR2 SMNVEV (reference sequence). The CDR3 has 13 amino acids. The CDR3 reads CASRIDRNTEAFF. CDR3 nucleotides: TGTGCCAGCAGGATTGACAGGAACACTGAAGCTTTCTTT.

V is TRBV2 and J is TRBJ1-5, with D uncertain. The V gene lost 5 bases and the J gene lost 0 bases, with 14 bases spanning the gap. Germline assignment: CDR1 SNHLY and CDR2 FYNNEI. The CDR3 spans 16 residues. The CDR3 reads CASSYTADGSNQPQHF. In DNA form, the CDR3 reads TGTGCCAGCAGTTACACAGCGGACGGTAGCAATCAGCCCCAGCATTTT.

Comment on this clone: One end of the junction does not line up with germline, which may come from a read error. Additional DNA sequences in this sample encode the identical CDR3. The chain recombines TRBV18 with TRBJ1-6; 7 bases map to TRBD1. The CDR3 runs 17 residues. Per germline, CDR1 KGHSH and CDR2 LQKENI. CDR3 sequence: CASSPDRVSSYNSPLHF. In DNA, the CDR3 is TGTGCCAGCTCCCCCGACAGGGTGAGCTCCTATAATTCCCCCCTCCACTTT.

The rearrangement joins TRBV5-4 to TRBJ1-6; perhaps TRBD1 as D (5 bases). CDR1 and CDR2 from the germline V gene are SGHNT and YYREEE (reference sequence). The CDR3 runs 13 residues. V shed 2 bases and J shed 9 bases, with 9 bases lying between them. The CDR3: CASSFPGGSPLHF. The CDR3, as DNA: TGTGCCAGCAGCTTTCCCGGGGGTTCACCCCTCCACTTT.

The V and J genes are TRBV11-3 and TRBJ2-7; no definite D call. CDR1 and CDR2 (germline): SGHNT, YENEEA. Trimming shortened V by 4 bases and J by 6 bases, and 22 bases separated the two germline ends. CDR3 length equals 16 residues. CDR3 sequence reads: CASSYTPEAGTGEQYF. In DNA, the CDR3 is TGTGCCAGCAGCTATACTCCCGAAGCCGGTACCGGCGAGCAGTACTTC.

V is TRBV19 and J is TRBJ1-3; no reliable D call. V shed 9 bases and J shed 0 bases, with 12 bases lying between them. The CDR3 runs to 14 residues. Per the germline V gene, CDR1 is LNHDA and CDR2 is SQIVND (reference sequence). The CDR3 reads CASTGYSSGNTIYF. The CDR3 DNA follows: TGTGCCAGCACTGGTTACTCCTCTGGAAACACCATATATTTT. Drawing the rest from reference TRBV19 and TRBJ1-3, the complete variable domain is DGGITQSPKYLFRKEGQNVTLSCEQNLNHDAMYWYRQDPGQGLRLIYYSQIVNDFQKGDIAEGYSVSREKKESFPLTVTSAQKNPTAFYLCASTGYSSGNTIYFGEGSWLTVV.

This sequence joins TRBV6-6 and TRBJ1-2; D gene uncertain. CDR1 is MNHNY, CDR2 SVGAGI, per germline (reference sequence). The V gene lost 6 bases and the J gene lost 0 bases, with 8 bases spanning the gap. The CDR3 covers 13 residues. CDR3 loop: CASSLLANYGYTF. The CDR3 DNA sequence: TGTGCCAGCAGCTTACTAGCTAACTATGGCTACACCTTC.

V is TRBV2 and J is TRBJ2-7; 7 positions agree with TRBD1. Germline CDR1 SNHLY, CDR2 FYNNEI. Trimming removed 5 bases from V and 3 bases from J; junction bases left unmatched: 4. The CDR3 covers 13 residues. CDR3 in amino acids: CASSRTGNYEQYF. CDR3 DNA: TGTGCCAGCAGTCGGACAGGTAACTACGAGCAGTACTTC.